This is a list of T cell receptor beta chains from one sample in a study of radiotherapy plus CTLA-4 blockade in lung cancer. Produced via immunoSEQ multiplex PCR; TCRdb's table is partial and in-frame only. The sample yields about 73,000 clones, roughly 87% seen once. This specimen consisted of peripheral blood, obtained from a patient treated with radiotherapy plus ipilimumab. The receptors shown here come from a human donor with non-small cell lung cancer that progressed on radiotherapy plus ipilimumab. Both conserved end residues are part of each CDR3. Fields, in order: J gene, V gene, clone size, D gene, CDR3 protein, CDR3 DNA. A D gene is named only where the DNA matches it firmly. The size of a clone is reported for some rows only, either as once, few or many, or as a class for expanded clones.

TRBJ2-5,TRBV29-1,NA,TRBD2,CSVGGGSGTQYF,TGCAGCGTTGGGGGCGGGAGTGGGACCCAGTACTTC
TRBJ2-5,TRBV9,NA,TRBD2,CASSLGTSGSETQYF,TGTGCCAGCAGCTTAGGGACTAGCGGGAGTGAGACCCAGTACTTC
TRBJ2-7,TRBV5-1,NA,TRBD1,CASSLGQGSLFTYEQYF,TGCGCCAGCAGCTTGGGACAGGGGTCTCTTTTCACCTACGAGCAGTACTTC
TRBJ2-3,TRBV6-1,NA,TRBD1,CASSEDRGPDTQYF,TGTGCCAGCAGTGAAGACAGGGGGCCAGATACGCAGTATTTT
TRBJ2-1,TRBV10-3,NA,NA,CAISESNLREQFF,TGTGCCATCAGTGAGTCGAACCTTCGTGAGCAGTTCTTC
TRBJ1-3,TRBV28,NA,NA,CASSLGSGNTIYF,TGTGCCAGCAGTTTAGGATCTGGAAACACCATATATTTT
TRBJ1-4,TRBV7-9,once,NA,CASSSYGTNEKLFF,TGTGCCAGCAGCTCTTACGGAACTAATGAAAAACTGTTTTTT
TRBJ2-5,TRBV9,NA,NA,CASSPVQGRETQYF,TGTGCCAGCAGCCCCGTACAGGGGAGGGAGACCCAGTACTTC
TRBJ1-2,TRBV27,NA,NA,CASSLFPGVGGYTF,TGTGCCAGCAGTTTATTTCCAGGGGTGGGCGGCTACACCTTC
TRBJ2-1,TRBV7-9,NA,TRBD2,CASSPPSGKSQGNEQFF,TGTGCCAGCAGTCCTCCTAGCGGGAAAAGCCAGGGGAATGAGCAGTTCTTC
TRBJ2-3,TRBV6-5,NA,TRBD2,CASRPAGTSTDTQYF,TGTGCCAGCAGGCCAGCGGGAACTAGCACAGATACGCAGTATTTT
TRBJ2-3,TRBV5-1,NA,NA,CASSLEDTQYF,TGCGCCAGCAGCTTGGAAGATACGCAGTATTTT
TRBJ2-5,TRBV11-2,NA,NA,CASSSHAGTQETQYF,TGTGCCAGCAGTTCCCACGCCGGCACCCAAGAGACCCAGTACTTC
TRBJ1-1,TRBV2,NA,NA,CASLRGRATEAFF,TGTGCCAGCTTGCGGGGGCGAGCCACTGAAGCTTTCTTT
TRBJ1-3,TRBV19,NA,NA,CASSMGSGTGNTIYF,TGTGCCAGTAGTATGGGGTCGGGGACTGGAAACACCATATATTTT
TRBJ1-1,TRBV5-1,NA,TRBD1,CASTIRQGAPEAFF,TGCGCCAGCACTATTCGACAGGGGGCGCCTGAAGCTTTCTTT
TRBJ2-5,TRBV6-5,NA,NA,CASSYSYLGETQYF,TGTGCCAGCAGTTACTCTTACCTCGGGGAGACCCAGTACTTC
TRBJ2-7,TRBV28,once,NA,CASSLRSYEQYF,TGTGCCAGCAGTCTCCGATCCTACGAGCAGTACTTC
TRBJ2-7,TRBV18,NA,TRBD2,CASSPGTSGRMYEQYF,TGTGCTAGCTCACCAGGGACTAGCGGGAGGATGTACGAGCAGTACTTC
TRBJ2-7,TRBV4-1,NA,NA,CASSPRLADYYEQYF,TGCGCCAGCAGCCCCCGGTTAGCGGACTACTACGAGCAGTACTTC
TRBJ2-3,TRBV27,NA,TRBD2,CASSPLGLAGRTDTQYF,TGTGCCAGCAGTCCCCTCGGACTAGCGGGACGAACAGATACGCAGTATTTT
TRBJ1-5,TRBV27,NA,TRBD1,CASRGDRVGDQPQHF,TGTGCCAGCAGGGGGGACAGGGTCGGGGATCAGCCCCAGCATTTT
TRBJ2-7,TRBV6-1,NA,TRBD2,CAGSSGGSLYEQYF,TGTGCCGGCTCCTCGGGCGGGAGTTTATACGAGCAGTACTTC
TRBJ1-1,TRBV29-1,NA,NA,CSVGQTMSTEAFF,TGCAGCGTTGGACAGACGATGAGCACTGAAGCTTTCTTT
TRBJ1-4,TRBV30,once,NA,CAWARDPNEKLFF,TGTGCCTGGGCCAGGGACCCTAATGAAAAACTGTTTTTT
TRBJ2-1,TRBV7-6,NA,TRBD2,CASSQGVSGGHNEQFF,TGTGCCAGCAGCCAGGGGGTTAGCGGGGGTCACAATGAGCAGTTCTTC
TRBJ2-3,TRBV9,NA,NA,CASSASETRGRTDTQYF,TGTGCCAGCAGCGCTTCAGAGACACGAGGCCGCACAGATACGCAGTATTTT
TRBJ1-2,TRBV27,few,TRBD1,CASSFSGTGGYTF,TGTGCCAGCAGTTTTTCCGGGACAGGGGGCTACACCTTC
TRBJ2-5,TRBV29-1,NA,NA,CSVIPPVGGETQYF,TGCAGCGTTATCCCCCCTGTAGGTGGAGAGACCCAGTACTTC
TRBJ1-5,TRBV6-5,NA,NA,CASAGGPRNQPQHF,TGTGCCAGCGCGGGTGGGCCACGCAATCAGCCCCAGCATTTT
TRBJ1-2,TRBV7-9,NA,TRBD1,CASSPGPGGDGYTF,TGTGCCAGCAGCCCTGGACCAGGGGGCGATGGCTACACCTTC
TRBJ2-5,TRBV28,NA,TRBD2,CASRHPGLAGAEETQYF,TGTGCCAGCAGGCATCCGGGACTAGCGGGAGCCGAAGAGACCCAGTACTTC
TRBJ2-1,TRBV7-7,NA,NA,CASSWALGDNEQFF,TGTGCTAGCAGCTGGGCTTTAGGGGACAATGAGCAGTTCTTC
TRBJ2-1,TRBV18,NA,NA,CASSPYGTGRLLNEQFF,TGTGCCAGCTCACCCTATGGGACCGGGAGACTGCTCAATGAGCAGTTCTTC
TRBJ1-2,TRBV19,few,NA,CASSTPGTRRYGYTF,TGTGCCAGTAGTACCCCTGGTACCAGACGATATGGCTACACCTTC
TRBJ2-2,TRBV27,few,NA,CASSLVGNTGELFF,TGTGCCAGCAGTTTAGTGGGAAACACCGGGGAGCTGTTTTTT
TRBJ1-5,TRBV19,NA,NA,CASSNRVNQPQHF,TGTGCCAGTAGCAACAGGGTTAATCAGCCCCAGCATTTT
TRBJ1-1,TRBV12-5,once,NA,CASAQFGPLWAFF,TGTGCTAGTGCTCAATTCGGGCCCCTGTGGGCTTTCTTT
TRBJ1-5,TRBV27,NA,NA,CASRTEGPQHF,TGTGCCAGCAGGACCGAGGGGCCCCAGCATTTT
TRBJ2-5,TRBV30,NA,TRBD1,CACLDRSQETQYF,TGTGCCTGCCTGGACAGGAGCCAAGAGACCCAGTACTTC
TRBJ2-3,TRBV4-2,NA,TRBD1,CASSHRDRDAYTQYF,TGTGCCAGCAGCCACCGGGACAGGGACGCCTATACGCAGTATTTT
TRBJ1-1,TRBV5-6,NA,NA,CASSLVGGNTEAFF,TGTGCCAGCAGCTTGGTAGGGGGGAACACTGAAGCTTTCTTT
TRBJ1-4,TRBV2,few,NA,CASSGAGDATNEKLFF,TGTGCCAGCAGTGGCGCGGGGGATGCAACTAATGAAAAACTGTTTTTT
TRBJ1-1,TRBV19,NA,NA,CASSPQTRTEAFF,TGTGCCAGTAGTCCACAAACTCGAACTGAAGCTTTCTTT
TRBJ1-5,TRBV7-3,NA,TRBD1,CASSFPRDRGKDSNQPQHF,TGTGCCAGCAGCTTCCCCCGGGACAGGGGGAAGGATAGCAATCAGCCCCAGCATTTT
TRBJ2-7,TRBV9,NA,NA,CASSVSPRDEQYF,TGTGCCAGCAGCGTCTCCCCACGGGACGAGCAGTACTTC
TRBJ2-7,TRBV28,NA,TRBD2,CASSQPSGRPGNEQYF,TGTGCCAGCAGTCAACCCAGCGGGAGGCCGGGGAACGAGCAGTACTTC
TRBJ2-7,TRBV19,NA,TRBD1,CASSSGTVSYEQYF,TGTGCCAGTAGTTCAGGGACAGTCTCCTACGAGCAGTACTTC